These 2 T cell receptor beta chains were sequenced from one sample in a study of T cell repertoires in cytomegalovirus infection. TCRdb reanalysed the reads using MiXCR and keeps one entry per CDR3 protein. In the table there are 250,000 to 300,000 distinct CDR3 sequences, 9.1% of which are singletons. Sequencing was done on a sample of PBMCs. The receptors here all came from a human donor in good health (CMV status not recorded). Some clones in this sample may be carry-over from other donors' samples.

Many counts were recorded for this clonotype. The chain employs TRBV4-3 and TRBJ2-7; D is perhaps TRBD2 (5 bases). The CDR3 runs to 15 residues. The germline gives CDR1 LGHNA, CDR2 YSLEER. Trimming took 2 bases from V and 2 from J, leaving 13 bases between them. The CDR3 bases are TGCGCCAGCAGCCAACGGGGTACCCCCACCTACGAGCAGTACTTC. Its protein product is CASSQRGTPTYEQYF.

The chain joins TRBV20-1 to TRBJ1-2, with a weak D call TRBD1 (6 bases). CDR3 length: 14 amino acids. Germline V gene data show CDR1 as DFQATT and CDR2 as SNEGSKA (reference sequence). Trimming stripped 3 bases from V and 4 bases from J, with 15 bases between. This chain's CDR3 is CSARAGGASYGYTF. CDR3 coding DNA: TGCAGTGCTAGGGCTGGGGGCGCTTCCTATGGCTACACCTTC.